This T cell receptor (beta chain) was captured in a study of graft-versus-host responses after intestinal transplantation. Study in general: Transplants were multivisceral, liver-intestinal, or isolated intestinal. Among the recipients, all got anti-thymocyte globulin induction and then tacrolimus and steroids for about 3 years. Points from the study as a whole: Allografts from individuals with graft-donor T cell macrochimerism displayed high graft-versus-host to host-versus-graft clonal ratios. Recipient marrow showed GvH clones, some seen first in ileum or blood.

This clone was counted only a few times. The target antigen is unknown. This sample includes further DNA sequences coding for the same CDR3. Trimming removed 5 bases at V and 2 bases at J, with 6 bases between. The CDR3 is 12 amino acids. The germline V gene encodes CDR1 MNHNY and CDR2 SVGAGI (reference sequence). Lymphocytes (intraepithelial and lamina propria) were released by processing the graft tissue. Measured with immunoSEQ multiplex PCR; TCRdb has only the in-frame clones, and not every one. The sample has about 15,000 clones, approximately 59% seen once. Sequenced here: ileum tissue, sampled 524 days after transplant. This chain uses TRBV6-6 with TRBJ1-2; the D gene is possibly TRBD1 (5 bases). The TCR sequence derives from a human patient who received an intestinal transplant, so some T cells may come from the graft donor. The CDR3 sequence is CASSRGNYGYTF. CDR3 nucleotides: TGTGCCAGCAGTCGGGGGAACTATGGCTACACCTTC.